Reported below is one TCR beta chain. This clonotype turned up a few times. What this receptor recognizes is not known. The junction shows a germline mismatch at one end, possibly a read error. Patients chosen for sequencing had shown expansion of CD8+CD57+ cells by flow cytometry. Severe acquired aplastic anemia was diagnosed in all patients according to International Study of Aplastic Anemia and Agranulocytosis and Camitta criteria. At the time blood was sampled, none of the patients had received any therapy. In the study, sorted CD4+ and CD8+ blood T cells from patients with severe aplastic anemia and from healthy subjects underwent deep sequencing of TCR repertoires. Patients were enrolled under clinicaltrials.gov protocols 00001620, 01623167, 00001397, 00071045, 00081523 and 00961064 in the USA. Ficoll-Paque density gradient centrifugation was used to isolate peripheral blood mononuclear cells. Before DNA extraction, CD4+ and CD8+ T cells were sorted with FACS or magnetic beads.

The sample is drawn from a study of CD8+CD57+ T cells in acquired aplastic anemia (dated by TCRdb to 2017 to 2018). Turning to the overall study: Extracted DNA from sorted CD4+ and CD8+ cells averaged 3.2 ug, ranging from roughly 0.19 to 27.4 ug. CD8+CD57+ expansion was defined as a frequency above the mean frequency observed in healthy subjects.

Genomic DNA was used as template for profiling of TCR beta VDJ combinations and CDR3 sequences. An Illumina HiSeq 2000 was used for TCR repertoire sequencing. As for the authors' bioinformatics: Repertoires were assessed using TRBV/TRBJ rearrangement plots, CDR3 size and DJ length profiles, and Simpson's diversity index. The immunodominant clone was defined as the most abundant DNA sequence in deep sequencing data. CDR3 amino acid sequences were checked for sharing between subjects and were compared against published repertoires and the VDJdb database. The public reads were run again by TCRdb, first through fastp at Q25 and then through MiXCR, and only productive beta chains were kept. Entries that share a CDR3 protein sequence are merged under the most common genes and DNA. TCRdb's processing, not the authors', yielded these V and J calls. The sample table holds around 200,000 distinct CDR3 sequences, of which about half were seen once. The top ten constitute just under 20% of the sample.

What the study reported, not specific to this receptor: Between patients and healthy controls, no significant difference in CD8+ Simpson's diversity was found (P=0.060). Around 28 CD8+ CDR3 sequences were found to be shared between patients and controls, but these sequences appeared to be highly expressed in patients and within the immunodominant clones of the patients.

The germline V gene gives CDR1 as ENHRY and CDR2 as SYGVKD. Measured from the cysteine to the phenylalanine, the CDR3 is 17 residues long. Left in the record is the CDR3 DNA by itself, 51 bases read in frame from the first base. This receptor chain uses TRBV10-3 and TRBJ2-3; 8 central nucleotides agree with TRBD2. This clonotype was sampled from a human donor with aplastic anemia. The specimen was sorted CD4+, CD8+, or CD8+CD57+ T cells (not recorded which) from PBMCs. The CDR3 region: CASSYGRGDHSTDTQYF. At the DNA level, the sequence is TGTGCCAGCAGTTACGGGCGGGGGGACCATAGCACAGATACGCAGTATTTT.